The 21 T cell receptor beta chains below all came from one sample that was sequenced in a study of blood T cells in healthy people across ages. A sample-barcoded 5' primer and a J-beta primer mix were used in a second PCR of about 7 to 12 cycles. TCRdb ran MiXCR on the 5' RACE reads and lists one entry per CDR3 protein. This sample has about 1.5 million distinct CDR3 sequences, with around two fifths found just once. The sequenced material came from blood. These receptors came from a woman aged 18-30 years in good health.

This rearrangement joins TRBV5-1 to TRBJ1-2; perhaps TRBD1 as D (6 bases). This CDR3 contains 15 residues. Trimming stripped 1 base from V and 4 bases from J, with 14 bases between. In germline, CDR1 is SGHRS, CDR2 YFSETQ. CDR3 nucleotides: TGCGCCAGCAGCTTGTTCGCAACAGGGCCCTATGGCTACACCTTC. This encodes CASSLFATGPYGYTF.

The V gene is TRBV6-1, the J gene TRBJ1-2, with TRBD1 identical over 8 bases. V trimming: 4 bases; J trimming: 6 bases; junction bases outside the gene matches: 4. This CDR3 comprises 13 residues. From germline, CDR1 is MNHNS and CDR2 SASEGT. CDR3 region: CASSVHRGDGYTF. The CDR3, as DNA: TGTGCCAGCAGTGTCCACAGGGGGGATGGCTACACCTTC.

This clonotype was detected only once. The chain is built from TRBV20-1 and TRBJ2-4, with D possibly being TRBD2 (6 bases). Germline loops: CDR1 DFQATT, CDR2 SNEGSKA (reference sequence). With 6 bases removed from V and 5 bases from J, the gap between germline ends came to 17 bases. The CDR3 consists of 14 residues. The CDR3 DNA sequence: TGCAGTGCCGAGCGGAGGGAACGCCAAAACATTCAGTACTTC. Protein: CSAERRERQNIQYF.

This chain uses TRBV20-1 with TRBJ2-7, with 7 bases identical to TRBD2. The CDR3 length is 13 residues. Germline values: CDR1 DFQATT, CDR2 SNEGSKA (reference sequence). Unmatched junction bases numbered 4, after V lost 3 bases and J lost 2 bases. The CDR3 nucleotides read TGCAGTGCTAGGCAAGCGGGAACCTACGAGCAGTACTTC. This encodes CSARQAGTYEQYF.

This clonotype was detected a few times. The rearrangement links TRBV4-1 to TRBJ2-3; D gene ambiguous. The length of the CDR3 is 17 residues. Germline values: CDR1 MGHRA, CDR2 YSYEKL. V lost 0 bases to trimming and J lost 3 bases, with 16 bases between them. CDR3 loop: CASSQDEGSLVTDTQYF. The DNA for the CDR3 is TGCGCCAGCAGCCAAGATGAAGGGTCTTTAGTAACAGATACGCAGTATTTT.

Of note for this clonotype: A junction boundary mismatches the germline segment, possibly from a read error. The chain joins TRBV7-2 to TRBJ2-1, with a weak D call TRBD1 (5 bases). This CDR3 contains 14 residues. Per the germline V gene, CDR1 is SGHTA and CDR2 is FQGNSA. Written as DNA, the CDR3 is TGTGCCAGCAGCCGACAGTCGGCCTACAATGAGCGGTTCTTC. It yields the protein CASSRQSAYNERFF.

The CDR3 protein is CGGTKPYNEQYF. The CDR3 region has the DNA TGTGGGGGGACTAAACCGTACAATGAGCAGTACTTC. The rearrangement uses TRBV2 and TRBJ2-1; 7 bases fit TRBD2. The end of the DNA fits TRBJ2-7 better, so the J call may be wrong. The CDR3 contains 12 residues. Looked up from germline, CDR1 is SNHLY and CDR2 is FYNNEI.

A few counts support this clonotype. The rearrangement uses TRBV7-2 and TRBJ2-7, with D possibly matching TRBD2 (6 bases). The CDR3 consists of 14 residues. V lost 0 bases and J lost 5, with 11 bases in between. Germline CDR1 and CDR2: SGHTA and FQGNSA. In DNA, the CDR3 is TGTGCCAGCAGCTTAGCCGGGAGCTACCACGAGCAGTACTTC. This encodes CASSLAGSYHEQYF.

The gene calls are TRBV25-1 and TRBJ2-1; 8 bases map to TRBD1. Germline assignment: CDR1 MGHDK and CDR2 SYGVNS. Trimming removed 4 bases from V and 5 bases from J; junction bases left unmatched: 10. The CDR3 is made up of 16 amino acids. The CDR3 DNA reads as TGTGCCAGCAGTGGGGGGAGGACAGGGTATGACAATGAGCAGTTCTTC. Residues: CASSGGRTGYDNEQFF.

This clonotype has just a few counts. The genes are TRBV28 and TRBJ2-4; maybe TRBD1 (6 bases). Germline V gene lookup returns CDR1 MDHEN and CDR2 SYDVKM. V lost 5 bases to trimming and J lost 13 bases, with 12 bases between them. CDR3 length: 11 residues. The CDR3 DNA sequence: TGTGCCAGCAGTACCGACAGGAAGCAGTACTTC. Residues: CASSTDRKQYF.

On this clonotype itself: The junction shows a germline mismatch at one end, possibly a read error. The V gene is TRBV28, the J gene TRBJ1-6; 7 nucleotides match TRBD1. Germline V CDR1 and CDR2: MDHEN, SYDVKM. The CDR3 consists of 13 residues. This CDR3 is CASSRTGRSPPHF. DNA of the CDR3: TGTGCCAGCAGCCGGACAGGACGCTCACCCCCCCACTTT. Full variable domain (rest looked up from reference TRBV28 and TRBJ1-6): DVKVTQSSRYLVKRTGEKVFLECVQDMDHENMFWYRQDPGLGLRLIYFSYDVKMKEKGDIPEGYSVSREKKERFSLILESASTNQTSMYLCASSRTGRSPPHFGNGTRLTVT.

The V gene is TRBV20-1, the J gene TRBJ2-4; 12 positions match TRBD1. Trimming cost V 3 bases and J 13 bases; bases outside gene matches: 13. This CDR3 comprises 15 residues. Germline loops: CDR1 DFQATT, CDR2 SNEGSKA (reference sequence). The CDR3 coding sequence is TGCAGTGCTAGCGGGACAGGGGGCTCGCGAGTGGAGCAGTACTTC. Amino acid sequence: CSASGTGGSRVEQYF.

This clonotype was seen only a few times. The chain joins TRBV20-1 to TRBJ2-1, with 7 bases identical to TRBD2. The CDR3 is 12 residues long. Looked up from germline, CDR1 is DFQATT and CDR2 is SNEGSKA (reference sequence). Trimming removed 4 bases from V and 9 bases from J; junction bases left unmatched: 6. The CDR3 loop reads CSATRGVSEQFF. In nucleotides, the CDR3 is TGCAGTGCTACCCGGGGGGTGAGTGAGCAGTTCTTC.

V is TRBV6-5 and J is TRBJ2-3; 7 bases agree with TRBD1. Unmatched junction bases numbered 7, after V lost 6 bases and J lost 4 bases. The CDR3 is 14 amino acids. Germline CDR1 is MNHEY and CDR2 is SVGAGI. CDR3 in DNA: TGTGCCAGCAGCCGTGACAGGGTCCCAGATACGCAGTATTTT. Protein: CASSRDRVPDTQYF.

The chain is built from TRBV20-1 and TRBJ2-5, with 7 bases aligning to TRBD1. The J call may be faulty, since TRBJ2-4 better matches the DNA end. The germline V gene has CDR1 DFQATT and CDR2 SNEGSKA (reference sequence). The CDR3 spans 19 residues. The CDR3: CSARYAPLSQGVAKNIQYF. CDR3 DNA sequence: TGCAGTGCTAGATACGCTCCGTTGAGCCAGGGGGTAGCCAAAAACATTCAGTACTTC.

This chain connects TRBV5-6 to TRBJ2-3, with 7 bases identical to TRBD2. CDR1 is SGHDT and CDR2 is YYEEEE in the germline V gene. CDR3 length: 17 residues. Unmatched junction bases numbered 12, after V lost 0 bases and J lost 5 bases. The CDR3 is CASSLGGSGAPKDTQYF. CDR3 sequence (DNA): TGTGCCAGCAGCTTGGGAGGCAGCGGGGCGCCGAAAGATACGCAGTATTTT.

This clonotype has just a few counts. The CDR3 region is CASTTGQGAWGYTF. DNA of the CDR3: TGTGCCAGCACCACGGGACAGGGGGCATGGGGCTACACCTTC. V gene TRBV6-1 combines with J gene TRBJ1-2, with TRBD1 identical over 12 bases. J lost 8 bases, V lost 7 bases, and 8 bases had no gene match. The CDR3 totals 14 residues. The germline CDR1 and CDR2 sequences are MNHNS and SASEGT.

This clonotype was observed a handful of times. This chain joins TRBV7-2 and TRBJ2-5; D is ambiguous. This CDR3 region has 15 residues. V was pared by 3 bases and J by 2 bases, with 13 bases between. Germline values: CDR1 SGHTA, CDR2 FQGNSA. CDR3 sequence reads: CASSLGLVAQETQYF. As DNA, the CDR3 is TGTGCCAGCAGCTTGGGTTTGGTAGCTCAAGAGACCCAGTACTTC.

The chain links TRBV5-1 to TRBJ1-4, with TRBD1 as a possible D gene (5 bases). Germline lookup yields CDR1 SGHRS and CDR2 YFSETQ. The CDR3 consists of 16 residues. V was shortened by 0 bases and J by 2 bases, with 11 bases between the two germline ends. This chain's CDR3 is CASSLGQLATNEKLFF. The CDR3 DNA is TGCGCCAGCAGCTTGGGACAGCTTGCCACTAATGAAAAACTGTTTTTT.

CDR3 amino acids: CASNVGTDTQYF. CDR3 nucleotide sequence: TGTGCCAGCAATGTGGGGACAGATACGCAGTATTTT. The chain has TRBV6-1 and TRBJ2-3; D is unresolved. This CDR3 comprises 12 residues. Germline values: CDR1 MNHNS, CDR2 SASEGT. V gave up 7 bases and J gave up 3 bases, with 8 bases separating them.

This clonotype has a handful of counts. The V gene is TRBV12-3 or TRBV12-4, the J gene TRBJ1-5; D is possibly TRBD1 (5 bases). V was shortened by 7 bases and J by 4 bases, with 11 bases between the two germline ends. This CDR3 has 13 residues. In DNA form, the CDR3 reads TGTGCCAGCACCGCGGGGGGGAATCAGCCCCAGCATTTT. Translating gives CASTAGGNQPQHF.